The 4 T cell receptor beta chains below come from one sample, sequenced in a study of T cell repertoires in cytomegalovirus infection. TCRdb reprocessed the reads via MiXCR and lists one record per CDR3 protein. The sample shows about 570,000 distinct CDR3 sequences, 40% of them seen only once. These receptors have no identified antigens. The sequencing here drew on cultured PBMCs, taken from culture after CMV antigen stimulation. The receptors were sampled from a human donor in good health (CMV status not recorded). Some clones in this sample may be carry-over from other donors' samples.

The rearrangement joins TRBV4-3 to TRBJ2-5; the match to TRBD1 covers 12 bases. CDR1 and CDR2 (germline): LGHNA, YSLEER. The CDR3 totals 16 residues. J was trimmed by 4 bases and V by 0 bases; bases with no gene match: 3. The CDR3 nucleotides read TGCGCCAGCAGCCAAGAGGGACAGGGGGCCGCAGAGACCCAGTACTTC. Translation: CASSQEGQGAAETQYF.

The CDR3 DNA follows: TGTGCCAGCAGCTTTGGGAGCCTGACCCAGTACTTC. The encoded protein is CASSFGSLTQYF. This chain connects TRBV11-2 to TRBJ2-5, with D tentatively TRBD2 (5 bases). V was cut by 3 bases and J by 7 bases, with 9 bases left in between. The CDR3 sequence is 12 residues long. Germline assignment: CDR1 SGHAT and CDR2 FQNNGV.

V and J are TRBV7-2 and TRBJ1-1, with D maybe TRBD1 (6 bases). The CDR3 length is 15 residues. The germline gives CDR1 SGHTA, CDR2 FQGNSA. V was clipped by 1 base and J by 3 bases, with 12 bases between them. The CDR3 here is CASSLGGGQYTEAFF. CDR3 DNA: TGTGCCAGCAGCTTAGGTGGGGGGCAGTACACTGAAGCTTTCTTT.

The sample holds a few counts of this clonotype. The rearrangement uses TRBV5-1 and TRBJ1-4; 8 bases align to TRBD1. The germline gives CDR1 SGHRS, CDR2 YFSETQ. This CDR3 is built from 15 residues. Losses at the gene ends were 4 bases for V and 4 bases for J; bases not matched to a gene: 6. Here the CDR3 DNA reads TGCGCCAGCAGCGCCCAGGGGGCGGATAATGAAAAACTGTTTTTT. It yields the protein CASSAQGADNEKLFF.